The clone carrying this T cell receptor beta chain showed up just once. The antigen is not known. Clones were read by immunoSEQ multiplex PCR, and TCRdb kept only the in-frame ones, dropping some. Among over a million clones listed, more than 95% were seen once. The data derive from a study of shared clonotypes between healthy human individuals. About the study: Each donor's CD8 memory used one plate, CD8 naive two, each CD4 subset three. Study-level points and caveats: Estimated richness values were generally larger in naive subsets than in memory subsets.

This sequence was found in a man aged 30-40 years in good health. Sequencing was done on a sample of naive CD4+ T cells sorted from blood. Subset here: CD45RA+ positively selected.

CDR3 bases: TGCGCCAGCAGTTCCCAGGGACTTCCCGAGTACGAGCAGTACTTC. This gives the protein CASSSQGLPEYEQYF. V and J are TRBV5-1 and TRBJ2-7; D might be TRBD2 (6 bases). Trimming took 5 bases from V and 4 from J, leaving 19 bases between them. The CDR3 runs 15 residues. Germline loops: CDR1 SGHRS, CDR2 YFSETQ.